This T cell receptor beta chain was profiled in a study of T cells after yellow fever vaccination (dated by TCRdb to 2018 to 2020). Background on the whole study: The SMART-Seq v4 Ultra Low Input RNA kit was used to prepare libraries from fractions with low cell numbers. Two healthy male donors, one aged 18 to 29 and one aged 30 to 40 years, made up the cohort. Bulk TCR alpha and beta repertoires were sequenced longitudinally to track T-cell clones before and after primary and booster YFV17D yellow fever vaccination. Blood was drawn at multiple timepoints before and after primary and secondary immunization, with bulk PBMC replicates and cell subsets isolated.

Study-wide findings and limitations: A small fraction of clonotypes appeared in both the CD4 and CD8 compartments, likely as a result of convergent recombination. The secondary T-cell response was weaker than the primary response but faster, peaking on day 5 instead of day 15. Computational filtering was required because FACS-sorted repertoires could contain abundant contaminating clonotypes from the bulk population. Most clones expanded after primary vaccination (almost 97% of CD4 and roughly 90% of CD8) were re-detected after the booster, suggesting that broad memory maintenance occurred. Because only two donors were included in the study, the extent to which the findings can be generalized is limited.

On this clonotype itself: Its binding antigen is unknown. Base qualities are not provided; no much larger clone lies one nucleotide away.

Reading the label with the study, this specimen's treatment or condition is: live attenuated yellow fever vaccine strain. PBMCs were isolated from peripheral blood using a standard Ficoll-Paque protocol. Dynabeads CD4 and CD8 positive selection kits were used to isolate CD4 and CD8 T-cell fractions. RNA was extracted with TriZol from bulk PBMCs, CD4 and CD8 fractions, and dextramer-positive and dextramer-negative fractions. Looking up the germline V gene yields CDR1 ENHRY and CDR2 SYGVKD. Unmatched junction bases come to 3, with V trimmed by 3 bases and J by 3 bases. From cysteine to phenylalanine, the CDR3 is 14 amino acids long. Only the CDR3 DNA is retained, 42 bases long and in frame from the first base. Sequencer: Illumina NovaSeq 6000. TCR cDNA was synthesized by 5'RACE template switching, which introduced a universal primer site and unique molecular identifiers. Priming of cDNA synthesis was performed from both the TCR alpha and TCR beta constant segments. Two PCR steps were used to amplify libraries, with sample barcodes and sequencing adapters being added in the second step. Sequencing of the libraries was done on either Illumina HiSeq 2500 (2x100 bp) or NovaSeq (2x150 bp). Under the source paper's analysis protocol: MIGEC handled demultiplexing of reads and collapsing into UMI consensus sequences, while MiXCR performed V(D)J alignment. Vaccine-responding clonotypes were defined with edgeR using replicate PBMC samples, requiring FDR below 0.01 and a log2 fold change above 5 up to day 15. Each bulk clonotype was labeled CD4 or CD8 based on which sequenced repertoire, CD4 or CD8, contained the clonotype at higher abundance. TCRdb reprocessing: public reads trimmed at Q25 with fastp, clones called with MiXCR, in-frame beta chains kept. Each CDR3 protein gets just one entry, which takes the most common genes and DNA from the rows behind it. V and J calls and clone size were set by TCRdb, not the authors. Within this sample are under 200,000 distinct CDR3 sequences, with around 10% of them counted one time only. The ten largest clones add up to roughly a third of the sample.

The sequencing used CD8+ T cells sorted from PBMCs, collected 15 days after the yellow fever booster vaccination. The chain employs TRBV10-3 and TRBJ2-5; the central 8 bases match TRBD1. This TCR was recovered from a man aged 18-30 years who received the YFV17D yellow fever vaccine. Here is the DNA: TGTGCCATCAGTGACGGGACAGGTAAAGAGACCCAGTACTTC. Its protein is CAISDGTGKETQYF.